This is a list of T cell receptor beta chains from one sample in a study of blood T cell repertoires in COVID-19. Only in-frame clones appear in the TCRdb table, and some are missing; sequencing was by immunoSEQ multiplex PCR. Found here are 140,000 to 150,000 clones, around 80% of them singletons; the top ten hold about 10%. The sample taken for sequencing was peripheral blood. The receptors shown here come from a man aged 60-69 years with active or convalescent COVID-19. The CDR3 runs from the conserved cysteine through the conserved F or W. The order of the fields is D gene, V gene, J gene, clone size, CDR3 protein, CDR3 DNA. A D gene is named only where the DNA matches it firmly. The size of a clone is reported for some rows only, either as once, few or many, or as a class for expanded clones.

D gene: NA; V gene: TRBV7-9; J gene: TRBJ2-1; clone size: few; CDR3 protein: CASSLIRAVWSYNEQFF; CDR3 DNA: TGTGCCAGCAGCTTGATCAGAGCGGTTTGGTCCTACAATGAGCAGTTCTTC
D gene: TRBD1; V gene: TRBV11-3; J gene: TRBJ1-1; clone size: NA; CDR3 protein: CASSLANSGGEGAFF; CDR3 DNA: TGTGCCAGCAGCTTAGCTAACTCAGGGGGCGAAGGAGCTTTCTTT
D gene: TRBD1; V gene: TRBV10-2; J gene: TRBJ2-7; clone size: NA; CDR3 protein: CAGSRQGSPYEQYF; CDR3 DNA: TGCGCCGGGTCTCGACAGGGCAGCCCCTACGAGCAGTACTTC
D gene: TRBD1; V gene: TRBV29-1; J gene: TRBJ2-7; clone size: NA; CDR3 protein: CSVSKGQGPYEQYF; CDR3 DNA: TGCAGCGTCTCTAAGGGACAGGGTCCCTACGAGCAGTACTTC
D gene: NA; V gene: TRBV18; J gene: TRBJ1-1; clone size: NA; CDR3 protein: CASSPVTARDTEAFF; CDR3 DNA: TGTGCCAGCTCACCGGTGACAGCAAGGGATACTGAAGCTTTCTTT
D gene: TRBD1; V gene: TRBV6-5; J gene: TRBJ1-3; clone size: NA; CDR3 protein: CASRRTGQGENTIYF; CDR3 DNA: TGTGCCAGCAGACGGACGGGACAGGGCGAAAACACCATATATTTT
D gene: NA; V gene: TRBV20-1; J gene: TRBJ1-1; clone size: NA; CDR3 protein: CSASPTGNTEAFF; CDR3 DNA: TGCAGTGCTAGTCCGACAGGGAACACTGAAGCTTTCTTT
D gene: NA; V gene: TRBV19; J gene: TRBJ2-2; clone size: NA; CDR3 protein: CASSWGDTGELFF; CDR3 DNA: TGTGCCAGTAGCTGGGGGGACACCGGGGAGCTGTTTTTT
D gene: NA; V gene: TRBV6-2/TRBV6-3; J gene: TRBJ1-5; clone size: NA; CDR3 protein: CASSREPFSNQPQHF; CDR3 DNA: TGTGCCAGCAGCCGAGAGCCTTTTAGCAATCAGCCCCAGCATTTT
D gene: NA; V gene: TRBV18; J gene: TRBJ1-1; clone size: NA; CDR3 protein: CASSPRGLGQGDTEAFF; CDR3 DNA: TGTGCCAGCTCACCACGGGGACTAGGGCAGGGTGACACTGAAGCTTTCTTT
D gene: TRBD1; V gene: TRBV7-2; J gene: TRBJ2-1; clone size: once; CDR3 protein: CASSSLTGALNEQFF; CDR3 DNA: TGTGCCAGCAGCTCGTTGACAGGGGCCCTCAATGAGCAGTTCTTC
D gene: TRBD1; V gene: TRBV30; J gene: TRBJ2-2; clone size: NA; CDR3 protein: CAWTTGGAGELFF; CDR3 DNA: TGTGCCTGGACGACAGGGGGGGCCGGGGAGCTGTTTTTT
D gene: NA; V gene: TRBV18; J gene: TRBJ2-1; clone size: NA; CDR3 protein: CASSPLALAYNEQFF; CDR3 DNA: TGTGCCAGCTCACCACTCGCACTAGCCTACAATGAGCAGTTCTTC
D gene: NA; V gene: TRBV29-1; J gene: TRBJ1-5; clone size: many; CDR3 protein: CSVAIVANQPQHF; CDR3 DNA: TGCAGCGTGGCCATAGTAGCCAATCAGCCCCAGCATTTT
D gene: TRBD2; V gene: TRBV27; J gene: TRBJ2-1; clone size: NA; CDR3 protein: CASSSLGGNEQFF; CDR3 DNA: TGTGCCAGCAGTTCACTCGGGGGGAATGAGCAGTTCTTC
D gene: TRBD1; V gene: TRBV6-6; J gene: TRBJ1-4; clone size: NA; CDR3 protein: CASSWTGGEKLFF; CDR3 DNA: TGTGCCAGCAGCTGGACAGGGGGGGAAAAACTGTTTTTT
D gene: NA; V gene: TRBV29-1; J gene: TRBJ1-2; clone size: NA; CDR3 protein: CSVEKGGNYGYTF; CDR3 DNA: TGCAGCGTTGAGAAAGGAGGAAACTATGGCTACACCTTC
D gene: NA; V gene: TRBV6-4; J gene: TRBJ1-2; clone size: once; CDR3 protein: CASSDSATTSYTF; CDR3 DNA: TGTGCCAGCAGTGACTCGGCCACAACTAGCTACACCTTC
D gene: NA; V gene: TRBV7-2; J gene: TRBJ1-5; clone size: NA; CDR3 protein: CASSLAGQSSNQPQHF; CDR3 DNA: TGTGCCAGCAGCTTAGCCGGACAGTCCAGCAATCAGCCCCAGCATTTT
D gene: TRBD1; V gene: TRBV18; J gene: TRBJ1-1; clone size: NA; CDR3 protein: CASSPTGTGPTEAFF; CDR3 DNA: TGTGCCAGCTCACCGACCGGGACAGGGCCCACTGAAGCTTTCTTT
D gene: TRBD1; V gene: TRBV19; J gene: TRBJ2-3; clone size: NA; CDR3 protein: CASSTWGQGVATDTQYF; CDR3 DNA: TGTGCCAGTAGTACCTGGGGACAGGGAGTCGCGACAGATACGCAGTATTTT
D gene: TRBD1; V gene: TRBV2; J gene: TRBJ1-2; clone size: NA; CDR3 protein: CASNSDRGLYGYTF; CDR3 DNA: TGTGCCAGCAACTCGGACAGGGGACTTTATGGCTACACCTTC
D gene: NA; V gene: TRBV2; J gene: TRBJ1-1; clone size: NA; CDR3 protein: CASIFITGANTEAFF; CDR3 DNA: TGTGCCAGCATTTTTATTACAGGAGCCAACACTGAAGCTTTCTTT
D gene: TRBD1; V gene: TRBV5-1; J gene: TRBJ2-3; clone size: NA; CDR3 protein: CASSGGSTGTGGSDTQYF; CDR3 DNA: TGCGCCAGCAGCGGTGGATCAACCGGGACAGGGGGGTCGGATACGCAGTATTTT
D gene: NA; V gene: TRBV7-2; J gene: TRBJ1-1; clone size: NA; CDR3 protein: CASSSGRDMNTEAFF; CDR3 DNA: TGTGCCAGCAGCTCCGGTCGGGACATGAACACTGAAGCTTTCTTT
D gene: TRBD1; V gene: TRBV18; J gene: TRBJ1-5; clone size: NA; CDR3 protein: CASSLGTDQHF; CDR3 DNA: TGTGCCAGCTCACTCGGGACAGACCAGCATTTT
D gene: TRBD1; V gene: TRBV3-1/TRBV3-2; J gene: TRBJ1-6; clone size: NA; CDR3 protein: CASSNRGLRNSPLHF; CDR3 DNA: TGTGCCAGCAGCAATAGGGGGCTGCGTAATTCACCCCTCCACTTT